This T cell receptor (beta chain) was retrieved from a study of regulatory and conventional T cells in RAG deficiency. Study conclusions and caveats: Shannon entropy was markedly lower and Simpson indices higher in RAG-deficient patients than control T-cell subsets. Omenn patients showed >85% Treg-Tconv overlap and shorter CDR3 lengths. These Omenn syndrome Treg sorts may hold peripherally activated cells instead.

This CDR3 has 15 residues. Trimming took off 6 bases at V and 3 bases at J, with 14 bases between the two ends. Germline CDR1 is MDHEN and CDR2 is SYDVKM. Comment on this clone: The antigen is undetermined.

Conventional CD4+ T cells were sorted from blood as CD25-low CD127-high cells. Assay used: immunoSEQ multiplex PCR; TCRdb lists only in-frame clones, some missing. This sample has about 50,000 clones, with 70% to 90% found just once. This same sample was also taken into another study, of regulatory T cells. As reported in that work: Amplification used 52 TRBV primers and 13 TRBJ primers. Skewed V and J usage and few unique V-J pairs marked patient repertoires, most in Tregs.

Sample: CD4+ effector T cells sorted from blood. The chain recombines TRBV28 with TRBJ1-4, with a weak D call TRBD1 (5 bases). The sequence derives from a human donor in good health. The CDR3 DNA is TGTGCCAGCAGGTCCTCGGGGGGGGCTAATGAAAAACTGTTTTTT. Its protein is CASRSSGGANEKLFF.